This record concerns one TCR beta chain sequence. Antigen unknown. The sample belongs to a study of CD8+CD57+ T cells in acquired aplastic anemia. Study in general: DNA per sorted CD4+ or CD8+ sample ranged about 0.17 to 27.4 ug, averaging approximately 3.1 ug. Study-level results: The study found no significant CD8+ Simpson's diversity difference between patients and controls. About 30 shared CD8+ CDR3s appeared highly expressed within patients' immunodominant clones.

Profiling that covered TCR beta VDJ and CDR3 relied on genomic DNA as its template. TCRdb analysed the reads with MiXCR anew, one entry per CDR3 protein. The sample includes under 500,000 distinct CDR3 sequences, over 25% of them seen just once. V lost 3 bases and J lost 4; bases outside the gene matches: 9. CDR1 ENHRY and CDR2 SYGVKD come from the germline V gene. The CDR3 spans 16 residues. Only patients with CD8+CD57+ cell expansion on flow cytometry were chosen for sequencing. The receptor was isolated from a human donor with aplastic anemia. The J gene is TRBJ2-7, the V gene TRBV10-3; 10 bases are shared with TRBD2. The source material was sorted CD4+, CD8+, or CD8+CD57+ T cells (not recorded which) from PBMCs. The CDR3 region has the DNA TGTGCCATCAGTGAAACTAGCGGGACAGACCGTTACGAGCAGTACTTC. As protein: CAISETSGTDRYEQYF.